The following is a T cell receptor (beta chain) sequence with its context. Its cognate antigen is unknown. What was amplified from RNA transcripts were TCR beta CDR3 regions. HTBI primers were the set used in a first-round RT-PCR of the TCR CDR3. TCRdb independently ran MiXCR on the multiplex PCR reads; one entry per CDR3 protein. The table includes 250,000 or so distinct CDR3 sequences, 13% to 15% detected once. This specimen belongs to a study of T cells in Graves' hyperthyroidism and ophthalmopathy. General study points: Most thyroid clonotypes that were expanded above 0.001 also turned up in blood.

This CDR3 comprises 14 residues. V lost 4 bases, J lost 1 base, and 1 base stayed unmatched. Germline-derived CDR1 and CDR2 are SGHTA and FQGNSA. This receptor was identified in a woman between 40 and 55 years old with Graves' hyperthyroidism that later progressed to Graves' ophthalmopathy. The chain has TRBV7-2 and TRBJ2-1; 7 bases agree with TRBD1. Sequencing was performed on blood. CDR3 in amino acids: CASSYRGSYNEQFF. The DNA of the CDR3 is TGTGCCAGCAGCTACAGGGGATCCTACAATGAGCAGTTCTTC.